This T cell receptor (beta chain) was found in a study of blood T cell repertoires in COVID-19. On the study more broadly: COVID-19 samples, acute and convalescent, were from the United States, Italy and Spain. Nucleic acid was either cDNA or gDNA, and it came from T cells, B-cell-depleted T cells, or PBMCs.

How the authors handled the data: Nucleated cell counts were estimated from reference gene primer amplification. Here immunoSEQ multiplex PCR was the method, and the copy in TCRdb shows in-frame clones only, minus some. The DNA gave D and trimming, while V, J and clone size come from that table. The sample contains some 150,000 clones, approximately 90% of which appear only once. CDR1 is MNHEY, CDR2 SMNVEV, per germline (reference sequence). V lost 3 bases and J 1 base, leaving 12 bases between the germline ends. This CDR3 region has 15 residues. The chain links TRBV27 to TRBJ1-2; D may be TRBD1 (5 bases). This sequence was found in a woman in her sixties with active COVID-19. Sequencing was carried out using peripheral blood. CDR3 region: CASSLQAGINYGYTF. The CDR3, as DNA: TGTGCCAGCAGTTTGCAAGCAGGGATTAACTATGGCTACACCTTC.